This T cell receptor beta chain was recorded in a study of cytomegalovirus exposure and HLA in healthy donors. This PCR relied on a set of 60 Vbeta primers and 13 Jbeta primers. Sequencing used immunoSEQ multiplex PCR; TCRdb keeps in-frame clones, though not all of them. The sample holds about 82,000 clones, around 83% seen once. This clone turned up a few times. The CDR3 is 14 residues long. The germline CDR1 and CDR2 sequences are WNHNN and SYGVQD (reference sequence). V lost 5 bases and J 2 bases, leaving 12 bases between the germline ends. What was sequenced was PBMCs. V gene TRBV10-1 combines with J gene TRBJ2-5; TRBD1 might be the D (5 bases). This receptor was taken from a man in his 70s in good health and CMV-seropositive. The CDR3 sequence is CASSPGRTQETQYF. The CDR3 DNA is TGCGCCAGCAGTCCAGGCAGGACACAAGAGACCCAGTACTTC.